This T cell receptor (beta chain) was recorded in a study of T cell responses to AZD1222 COVID-19 vaccine. Here immunoSEQ multiplex PCR was the method, and the copy in TCRdb shows in-frame clones only, minus some. The repertoire has 80,000 or so clones, roughly 85% of them found once; the top ten carry approximately 1.5%. In regard to this clone: Its matching antigen is unknown.

Notes on the study in general: Spike-specific TCR breadth rose after two AZD1222 doses, and depth rose as well. The sample set comprised mostly white British donors with more females, and clonal diversity was possibly underestimated. At study baseline, merely five or six AZD1222 recipients were seropositive.

This CDR3 contains 19 residues. The chain joins TRBV21-1 to TRBJ1-1; no DNA check was done on the table's D call, TRBD1. TRBV21-1 is a recognized pseudogene. Sequences were derived from peripheral blood, sampled on day 0 of AZD1222 vaccination. This TCR derives from an adult in good health. CDR3 in amino acids: CAVPGQGEAKLGMNTEAFF. The CDR3 DNA reads TGTGCCGTCCCGGGACAGGGGGAGGCTAAGCTCGGTATGAACACTGAAGCTTTCTTT.